These 21 T cell receptor beta chains originate from one sample sequenced in a study of beta chain features in type 1 diabetes. Sequencing targeted expressed TCRB transcripts, as all isolated RNA had been reverse transcribed. Sequenced by immunoSEQ multiplex PCR; TCRdb stores in-frame clones only, minus some. This table has some 160,000 clones, roughly 9% appearing once. No antigens are known for them. Findings and caveats of the study: Shortening of TCRB CDR3s, moderate but significant, appeared in all four CD4+ subsets of Type 1 diabetes patients.

The sample consisted of central memory CD4+ T cells from blood. Every receptor here comes from a woman under 40 with type 1 diabetes.

Here the CDR3 reads CAWSSLAGEGEQYF. CDR3 coding DNA: TGTGCCTGGAGTTCACTAGCGGGAGAGGGCGAGCAGTACTTC. The genes are TRBV30 and TRBJ2-7, with 11 bases aligning to TRBD2. V lost 2 bases and J lost 6; bases outside the gene matches: 6. The CDR3 is 14 residues long. Germline values: CDR1 GTSNPN, CDR2 SVGIG (reference sequence).

This clone turned up a few times. V is TRBV7-9 and J is TRBJ2-5; the match to TRBD1 covers 7 bases. Germline V gives CDR1 SEHNR, CDR2 FQNEAQ (reference sequence). This CDR3 contains 15 residues. With 6 bases clipped from V and 6 bases from J, the junction kept 13 bases outside the gene matches. CDR3 sequence: CASSSLKTGTKTQYF. The CDR3 DNA reads as TGTGCCAGCAGTTCGCTAAAGACAGGGACGAAGACCCAGTACTTC.

Only a few counts were recorded for this clone. The chain employs TRBV19 and TRBJ2-1, with 8 bases lining up with TRBD2. Germline CDR1 reads LNHDA; CDR2 reads SQIVND (reference sequence). The trim removed 6 bases at V and 8 bases at J, leaving 12 bases unmatched. This CDR3 contains 15 residues. The CDR3 protein is CASRPGLDRTDEQFF. In DNA, the CDR3 is TGTGCCAGTAGACCGGGACTAGATCGTACCGATGAGCAGTTCTTC. The full variable domain, in which reference TRBV19 and TRBJ2-1 provide the parts outside the CDR3, is DGGITQSPKYLFRKEGQNVTLSCEQNLNHDAMYWYRQDPGQGLRLIYYSQIVNDFQKGDIAEGYSVSREKKESFPLTVTSAQKNPTAFYLCASRPGLDRTDEQFFGPGTRLTVL.

This chain uses TRBV12-5 with TRBJ2-1; TRBD2 matches at 9 bases. The CDR3 extends over 14 amino acids. The V segment lost 3 bases and the J segment 8 bases; nucleotides outside the gene matches: 5. Germline values: CDR1 LGHNT, CDR2 FRNRAP. DNA of the CDR3: TGTGCTAGTGGTTTAGAACTAGCGGGCGATGAGCAGTTCTTC. Its translation: CASGLELAGDEQFF.

This clone was seen a handful of times. The chain links TRBV7-3 to TRBJ2-1; TRBD2 is a possible D gene (6 bases). From germline, CDR1 is SGHTA and CDR2 FQGTGA. V was shortened by 5 bases and J by 4 bases, with 12 bases between the two germline ends. This CDR3 is 14 amino acids long. CDR3: CASSPGGHYNEQFF. CDR3 bases: TGTGCCAGCAGCCCCGGAGGGCATTACAATGAGCAGTTCTTC. Using reference TRBV7-3 and TRBJ2-1 for the parts outside the CDR3, the full variable domain is GAGVSQTPSNKVTEKGKYVELRCDPISGHTALYWYRQSLGQGPEFLIYFQGTGAADDSGLPNDRFFAVRPEGSVSTLKIQRTERGDSAVYLCASSPGGHYNEQFFGPGTRLTVL.

This clone was detected only a few times. The V gene is TRBV2, the J gene TRBJ1-3, with D uncertain. V lost 7 bases and J lost 4, with 17 bases in between. Germline V gives CDR1 SNHLY, CDR2 FYNNEI. The CDR3 consists of 15 residues. The CDR3 region has the DNA TGTGCCAGCACCTTTACGGCGGGCGGCGGAAACACCATATATTTT. It yields the protein CASTFTAGGGNTIYF.

This clone was counted a few times. The CDR3 DNA follows: TGTGCCAGTAGTCGGCCAGGGTCTATCGGGGAGCTGTTTTTT. Protein: CASSRPGSIGELFF. V gene TRBV19 combines with J gene TRBJ2-2; D possibly corresponds to TRBD1 (5 bases). This CDR3 spans 14 amino acids. V was shortened by 5 bases and J by 7 bases, with 14 bases between the two germline ends. CDR1 and CDR2 (germline): LNHDA, SQIVND (reference sequence).

This clone was seen only a few times. The chain joins TRBV6-1 to TRBJ2-3; D perhaps matches TRBD1 (6 bases). With 5 bases removed from V and 3 bases from J, the gap between germline ends came to 15 bases. Germline V gives CDR1 MNHNS, CDR2 SASEGT. This CDR3 region has 15 residues. The DNA for the CDR3 is TGTGCCAGCAGTCGACAAGGGGGAGAGACAGATACGCAGTATTTT. Translation: CASSRQGGETDTQYF.

The chain employs TRBV7-9 and TRBJ2-5, with D perhaps TRBD1 (5 bases). CDR3 length equals 11 residues. Germline CDR1 is SEHNR and CDR2 is FQNEAQ (reference sequence). The germline V and J ends were trimmed by 11 bases and 5 bases, with 12 bases remaining between them. CDR3 sequence (DNA): TGTGCCTGCCCAAAGGGGGAGACCCAGTACTTC. Its protein product is CACPKGETQYF.

This clone was counted only a few times. The V call is TRBV9, the J call TRBJ2-2, with a possible D match to TRBD1 (6 bases). The CDR3 has 14 residues. V gave up 3 bases and J gave up 2 bases, with 8 bases separating them. CDR1 is SGDLS and CDR2 is YYNGEE in the germline V gene. The CDR3 nucleotides read TGTGCCAGCAGCGCCAGGGGTAACACCGGGGAGCTGTTTTTT. This sequence encodes CASSARGNTGELFF. Using reference TRBV9 and TRBJ2-2 for the parts outside the CDR3, the full variable domain is DSGVTQTPKHLITATGQRVTLRCSPRSGDLSVYWYQQSLDQGLQFLIQYYNGEERAKGNILERFSAQQFPDLHSELNLSSLELGDSALYFCASSARGNTGELFFGEGSRLTVL.

This chain joins TRBV28 and TRBJ1-5, with D hard to call. The CDR3 extends over 14 amino acids. V was pared by 3 bases and J by 3 bases, with 9 bases between. The germline gives CDR1 MDHEN, CDR2 SYDVKM. The CDR3 here is CASSLWRDNQPQHF. CDR3 DNA: TGTGCCAGCAGTTTGTGGAGAGACAATCAGCCCCAGCATTTT.

In its sample, this clone was seen a few times. The chain employs TRBV5-1 and TRBJ2-1; 7 bases map to TRBD1. The J segment lost 5 bases and the V segment lost 4 bases, leaving 3 bases of the junction unmatched. The CDR3 covers 13 residues. CDR1 SGHRS and CDR2 YFSETQ come from the germline V gene. The DNA of the CDR3 is TGCGCCAGCAGCGTGGGACAGAACAATGAGCAGTTCTTC. This codes for CASSVGQNNEQFF.

This clone turned up a few times. The rearrangement links TRBV6-4 to TRBJ1-2, with D possibly TRBD1 on 5 matching bases. The CDR3 contains 14 residues. Germline CDR1 and CDR2: MRHNA and SNTAGT. The V end lost 6 bases, the J end lost 10 bases, and 21 bases lay between the germline ends. The CDR3 DNA reads TGTGCCAGCAGCGAGGAAACAGGATCATCTCACTACACCTTC. As protein: CASSEETGSSHYTF.

This chain joins TRBV11-3 and TRBJ2-1, with 7 positions matching TRBD2. Looked up from germline, CDR1 is SGHNT and CDR2 is YENEEA. V was clipped by 8 bases and J by 11 bases; unmatched bases: 15. The CDR3 is 14 amino acids. DNA for the CDR3: TGTGCCAGCGAATCTCCCCGTAGAAGCGGGAAGCAGTTCTTC. This codes for CASESPRRSGKQFF.

This chain uses TRBV7-2 with TRBJ1-2, with a weak D call TRBD1 (6 bases). The V end lost 5 bases, the J end lost 8 bases, and 21 bases lay between the germline ends. The CDR3 extends over 15 amino acids. Per the germline V gene, CDR1 is SGHTA and CDR2 is FQGNSA. The CDR3 nucleotides read TGTGCCAGCAGCCGGGGTGGGACACAAAACGGAGGCTACACCTTC. Amino acid sequence: CASSRGGTQNGGYTF.

Concerning this clone itself: Different DNA sequences within this sample yield the same CDR3. The chain joins TRBV7-9 to TRBJ2-1; 11 bases fit TRBD2. The CDR3 has 16 amino acids. Germline V CDR1 and CDR2: SEHNR, FQNEAQ (reference sequence). The junction had 0 bases not matched to a gene; V was cut back by 0 bases and J by 2 bases. CDR3 in amino acids: CASSLALAGAYNEQFF. CDR3 sequence (DNA): TGTGCCAGCAGCTTAGCACTAGCGGGAGCCTACAATGAGCAGTTCTTC.

The CDR3 protein is CASSPLVAGTNYEQFF. In nucleotides, the CDR3 is TGTGCCAGCAGCCCCTTGGTAGCGGGAACTAACTATGAGCAGTTCTTC. V and J are TRBV5-4 and TRBJ2-1; 8 positions agree with TRBD2. The CDR3 length is 16 residues. The ends lost 4 bases at V and 8 bases at J; junction bases unmatched: 14. From germline, CDR1 is SGHNT and CDR2 YYREEE (reference sequence).

This clone was detected a few times. This sequence joins TRBV29-1 and TRBJ1-2, with D possibly matching TRBD1 (6 bases). Per germline, CDR1 SQVTM and CDR2 ANQGSEA. The CDR3 consists of 12 residues. The germline V and J ends were trimmed by 7 bases and 2 bases, with 11 bases remaining between them. The CDR3 DNA follows: TGCAGCGGCGGGGGGCAGAACTATGGCTACACCTTC. Translation gives CSGGGQNYGYTF. Complete variable domain (other parts from reference TRBV29-1 and TRBJ1-2): SAVISQKPSRDICQRGTSLTIQCQVDSQVTMMFWYRQQPGQSLTLIATANQGSEATYESGFVIDKFPISRPNLTFSTLTVSNMSPEDSSIYLCSGGGQNYGYTFGSGTRLTVV.

This clone has ten or more counts. The chain joins TRBV7-3 to TRBJ2-2; perhaps TRBD1 as D (6 bases). The V end was cut by 5 bases, the J end by 7 bases, with 17 bases between. The CDR3 totals 15 residues. Germline assignment: CDR1 SGHTA and CDR2 FQGTGA. The CDR3 bases are TGTGCCAGCAGCCCCATGGCCAGGGGAAACGGGGAGCTGTTTTTT. This translates into CASSPMARGNGELFF.

This clone was seen only a few times. This chain connects TRBV30 to TRBJ1-2; possible D gene TRBD1, 6 bases. V was clipped by 0 bases and J by 0 bases, with 17 bases between them. CDR3 length: 17 amino acids. Germline loops: CDR1 GTSNPN, CDR2 SVGIG (reference sequence). The CDR3 DNA reads TGTGCCTGGAGTGTACATATTCCAGGGGAAGCTAACTATGGCTACACCTTC. Protein sequence: CAWSVHIPGEANYGYTF.

The CDR3 region is CASSFQRGYNEQFF. The DNA for the CDR3 is TGTGCCAGCAGCTTTCAGCGGGGGTACAATGAGCAGTTCTTC. The J gene is TRBJ2-1, the V gene TRBV7-9, with 8 bases fitting TRBD2. This CDR3 spans 14 amino acids. Germline V CDR1 and CDR2: SEHNR, FQNEAQ (reference sequence). V dropped 3 bases and J dropped 4; count of bases not matched to a gene: 2.